This entry lists 16 T cell receptor beta chains sequenced from one sample in a study of cytomegalovirus exposure and HLA in healthy donors. The PCR used 60 Vbeta and 13 Jbeta primers. TCRdb's copy holds only in-frame clones and misses some; the assay was immunoSEQ multiplex PCR. The sample includes under 200,000 clones, about 80% of them seen just once. Sequenced: PBMCs. These receptors all come from a man younger than 45 in good health and CMV-seronegative.

The rearrangement uses TRBV5-4 and TRBJ1-2, with 8 bases identical to TRBD1. The CDR3 sequence is 15 residues long. The V and J ends lost 4 bases and 7 bases, in that order; junction bases with no gene match: 12. Germline lookup yields CDR1 SGHNT and CDR2 YYREEE (reference sequence). CDR3 coding DNA: TGTGCCAGCAGCCCGGTGGCAGGGGGCTGGCGTGGCTACACCTTC. This encodes CASSPVAGGWRGYTF.

The V call is TRBV9, the J call TRBJ2-2, with 9 positions matching TRBD1. The CDR3 covers 16 residues. In germline, CDR1 is SGDLS, CDR2 YYNGEE. The trim removed 8 bases at V and 1 base at J, leaving 9 bases unmatched. The CDR3 region is CASQSPGQGNTGELFF. CDR3 bases: TGTGCCAGTCAGTCTCCGGGACAGGGGAACACCGGGGAGCTGTTTTTT. The complete variable domain, with remaining parts taken from reference TRBV9 and TRBJ2-2, reads DSGVTQTPKHLITATGQRVTLRCSPRSGDLSVYWYQQSLDQGLQFLIQYYNGEERAKGNILERFSAQQFPDLHSELNLSSLELGDSALYFCASQSPGQGNTGELFFGEGSRLTVL.

J is TRBJ2-1 and V is TRBV7-9, with TRBD2 matching over 10 bases. CDR3 length: 15 residues. Germline trimming cut 2 bases from V and 7 bases from J; bases unmatched to any gene: 5. The germline V gene encodes CDR1 SEHNR and CDR2 FQNEAQ (reference sequence). The CDR3 nucleotides read TGTGCCAGCAGCTTATCTAGCGGGGGCACGAATGAGCAGTTCTTC. Encoded protein: CASSLSSGGTNEQFF. Full variable domain (missing parts from reference TRBV7-9 and TRBJ2-1): DTGVSQNPRHKITKRGQNVTFRCDPISEHNRLYWYRQTLGQGPEFLTYFQNEAQLEKSRLLSDRFSAERPKGSFSTLEIQRTEQGDSAMYLCASSLSSGGTNEQFFGPGTRLTVL.

This clone has only one observation. J is TRBJ2-6 and V is TRBV18; possible D gene TRBD2, 5 bases. Germline V lookup: CDR1 KGHSH, CDR2 LQKENI. The CDR3 covers 17 residues. V was cut by 3 bases and J by 0 bases, with 12 bases left in between. The CDR3 nucleotides are TGTGCCAGCTCACCCGCGGGCAGTCCCTCTGGGGCCAACGTCCTGACTTTC. Translation gives CASSPAGSPSGANVLTF.

The genes are TRBV27 and TRBJ1-1; no clear D gene. Trimming took 8 bases from V and 0 from J, leaving 10 bases between them. Germline V gene data show CDR1 as MNHEY and CDR2 as SMNVEV (reference sequence). The CDR3 spans 13 residues. CDR3 in DNA: TGTGCCAGCTATCCTTACATGAACACTGAAGCTTTCTTT. It codes for CASYPYMNTEAFF.

The chain uses TRBV28 and TRBJ2-6, with 7 bases lining up with TRBD1. This CDR3 comprises 20 residues. Trimming took 5 bases from V and 1 from J; bases not matched to a gene: 17. The germline V gene encodes CDR1 MDHEN and CDR2 SYDVKM. The CDR3 loop reads CASSGVGEIPTGSGANVLTF. Written as DNA, the CDR3 is TGTGCCAGCAGTGGAGTGGGAGAAATACCGACAGGGTCTGGGGCCAACGTCCTGACTTTC.

CDR3 protein: CASSEWATGFNSPLHF. The CDR3 DNA follows: TGTGCCAGCAGTGAATGGGCCACAGGGTTTAATTCACCCCTCCACTTT. The chain recombines TRBV25-1 with TRBJ1-6; D is possibly TRBD1 (6 bases). Germline V gene sequence: CDR1 MGHDK, CDR2 SYGVNS. V was clipped by 1 base and J by 6 bases, with 13 bases between them. This CDR3 has 16 amino acids.

The gene calls are TRBV29-1 and TRBJ2-3, with 13 bases that match TRBD2. CDR3 length equals 16 residues. Trimming removed 5 bases from V and 0 bases from J; junction bases left unmatched: 5. CDR1 is SQVTM, CDR2 ANQGSEA, per germline. The CDR3 spells CSVTSGRAISTDTQYF. As DNA, the CDR3 is TGCAGCGTTACTAGCGGGAGGGCTATCAGCACAGATACGCAGTATTTT.

The chain couples TRBV28 to TRBJ1-1; 7 bases map to TRBD1. From germline, CDR1 is MDHEN and CDR2 SYDVKM. The length of the CDR3 is 13 residues. Germline trimming cut 2 bases from V and 3 bases from J; bases unmatched to any gene: 0. The CDR3 region is CASSLDRDTEAFF. For the CDR3, the DNA is TGTGCCAGCAGTTTAGACAGGGACACTGAAGCTTTCTTT.

This sequence joins TRBV9 and TRBJ2-2; D gene ambiguous. The CDR3 contains 11 residues. Germline V gene sequence: CDR1 SGDLS, CDR2 YYNGEE. V was pared by 2 bases and J by 8 bases, with 4 bases between. The DNA for the CDR3 is TGTGCCAGCAGCGTCGGGGGGGAGCTGTTTTTT. Translating it yields CASSVGGELFF.

The chain recombines TRBV19 with TRBJ2-1; TRBD2 agrees at 8 bases. This CDR3 spans 15 amino acids. V shed 4 bases and J 9 bases; nucleotides not matched to a gene: 11. The germline gives CDR1 LNHDA, CDR2 SQIVND (reference sequence). The CDR3 sequence: CASSSAGGPQGEQFF. The CDR3 DNA is TGTGCCAGTAGTAGCGCGGGGGGTCCACAGGGTGAGCAGTTCTTC.

V and J are TRBV14 and TRBJ2-7; 8 nucleotides align to TRBD1. The CDR3 length is 15 residues. J gave up 6 bases and V 0 bases, and 7 bases lay outside the gene matches. Germline V lookup: CDR1 SGHDN, CDR2 FVKESK. The CDR3 DNA follows: TGTGCCAGCAGCCAAGAGCCCGGACAGGGAACCGAGCAGTACTTC. Its translation is CASSQEPGQGTEQYF.

The CDR3 DNA sequence: TGTGCCAGCACCACAAGGGGGCCCCGGCAGGGGCGGATCAAGGAGACCCAGTACTTC. This translates into CASTTRGPRQGRIKETQYF. The chain carries TRBV2 and TRBJ2-5; TRBD1 matches at 7 bases. The germline CDR1 and CDR2 sequences are SNHLY and FYNNEI. The trim removed 7 bases at V and 5 bases at J, leaving 25 bases unmatched. This CDR3 is built from 19 residues.

The chain recombines TRBV19 with TRBJ1-5; 7 bases align to TRBD1. CDR3 size: 15 residues. Germline CDR1 LNHDA, CDR2 SQIVND (reference sequence). V was clipped by 1 base and J by 4 bases; unmatched bases: 4. CDR3 amino acids: CASSIAPQGNQPQHF. The CDR3 DNA follows: TGTGCCAGTAGTATAGCCCCACAGGGGAATCAGCCCCAGCATTTT.

The chain couples TRBV27 to TRBJ2-3, with D possibly being TRBD1 (8 bases). The CDR3 runs 16 residues. Trimming removed 5 bases at V and 2 bases at J, with 17 bases between. Germline V gene lookup returns CDR1 MNHEY and CDR2 SMNVEV (reference sequence). The CDR3 sequence is CASSTGQGGPTDTQYF. The DNA for the CDR3 is TGTGCCAGCAGTACCGGACAGGGAGGGCCCACAGATACGCAGTATTTT.

This rearrangement joins TRBV19 to TRBJ1-6; D perhaps matches TRBD1 (5 bases). The CDR3 is 12 residues long. CDR1 and CDR2 (germline): LNHDA, SQIVND (reference sequence). Trimming shortened V by 7 bases and J by 10 bases, and 11 bases separated the two germline ends. CDR3 sequence: CASKRGGSPLHF. CDR3 bases: TGTGCCAGTAAAAGGGGAGGGTCACCCCTCCACTTT.